This T cell receptor beta chain appears in the sequencing data of a study of PD-1 blockade in classical Hodgkin lymphoma. Concerning this clone: Its antigen is currently unknown.

The time point: cycle 4 day 1 (C4D1), after about 6 weeks of nivolumab. Each patient relapsed following autologous stem cell transplantation, and prior brentuximab vedotin exposure differed. Complete response, partial response or progressive disease was each patient's best response. The study's findings and limits: Baseline diversity in complete responders resembled that of newly diagnosed patients. Reported baseline diversity: healthy donors highest, relapsed/refractory patients lowest. By C4D1, CD4+ diversity increased significantly, especially in complete responders.

TCRdb's table, derived via immunoSEQ multiplex PCR, lists solely in-frame clones and lacks some. The repertoire includes 6,600 or so clones, roughly 70% of them detected once, and about 40% sits in the top ten. Sequencing used peripheral blood mononuclear cells (PBMCs), obtained before the fourth cycle of nivolumab. The TCR was taken from a human donor with classical Hodgkin lymphoma.

DNA for the CDR3: TGTGCCAGCGAGGGGGGGGCTGGAGCTTTCTTT. It yields the protein CASEGGAGAFF. The chain recombines TRBV28 with TRBJ1-1, with TRBD1 as a possible D gene (6 bases). The germline V gene encodes CDR1 MDHEN and CDR2 SYDVKM. V was cut by 8 bases and J by 10 bases, with 14 bases left in between. The CDR3 spans 11 residues.